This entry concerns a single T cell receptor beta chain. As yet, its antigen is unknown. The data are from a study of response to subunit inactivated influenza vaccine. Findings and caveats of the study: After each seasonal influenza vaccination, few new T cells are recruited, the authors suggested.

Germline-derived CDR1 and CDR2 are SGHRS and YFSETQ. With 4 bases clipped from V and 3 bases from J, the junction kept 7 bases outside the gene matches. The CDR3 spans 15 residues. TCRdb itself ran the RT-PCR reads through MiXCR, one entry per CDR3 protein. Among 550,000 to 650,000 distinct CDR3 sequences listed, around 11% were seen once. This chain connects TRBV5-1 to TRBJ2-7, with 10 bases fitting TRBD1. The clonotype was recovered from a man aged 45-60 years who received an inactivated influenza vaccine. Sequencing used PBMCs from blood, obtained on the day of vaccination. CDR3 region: CASSGGTGDFYEQYF. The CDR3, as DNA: TGCGCCAGCAGCGGCGGGACAGGGGACTTCTACGAGCAGTACTTC.